This TCR beta chain was sequenced in a study of blood T cell repertoires in COVID-19. Profiled with immunoSEQ multiplex PCR; TCRdb holds only in-frame clones, not every one. Of roughly 250,000 clones detected, 75% to 95% appear once; the ten largest clones hold approximately 1.9%. Trimming shortened V by 0 bases and J by 7 bases, and 14 bases separated the two germline ends. The CDR3 loop spans 15 amino acids. CDR1 is SGDLS and CDR2 is YYNGEE in the germline V gene. This rearrangement joins TRBV9 to TRBJ1-5; tentatively, D is TRBD1 (5 bases). The TCR sequence derives from a woman under 30 who had recovered from COVID-19. Input material: PBMCs or T cells enriched from blood (not recorded which). This CDR3 reads CASSVDGGTAQPQHF. CDR3 coding DNA: TGTGCCAGCAGCGTAGATGGGGGGACGGCGCAGCCCCAGCATTTT.